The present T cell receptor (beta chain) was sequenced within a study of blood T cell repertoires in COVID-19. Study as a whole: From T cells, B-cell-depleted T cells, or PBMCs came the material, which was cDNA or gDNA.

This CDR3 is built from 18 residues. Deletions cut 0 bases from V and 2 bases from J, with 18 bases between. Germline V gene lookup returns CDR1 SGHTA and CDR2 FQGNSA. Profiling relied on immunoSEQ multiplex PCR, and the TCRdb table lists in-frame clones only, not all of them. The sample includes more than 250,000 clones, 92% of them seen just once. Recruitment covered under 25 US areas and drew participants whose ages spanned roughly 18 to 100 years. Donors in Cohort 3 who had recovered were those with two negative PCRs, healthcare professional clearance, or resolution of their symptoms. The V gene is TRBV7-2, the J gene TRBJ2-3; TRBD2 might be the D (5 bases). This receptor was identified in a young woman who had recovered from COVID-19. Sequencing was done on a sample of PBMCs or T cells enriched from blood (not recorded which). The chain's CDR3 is CASSLAPPVGLNTDTQYF. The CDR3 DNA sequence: TGTGCCAGCAGCTTAGCCCCACCAGTCGGACTTAACACAGATACGCAGTATTTT.